This TCR beta chain was profiled in a study of T-cell reconstitution after alpha-beta-depleted transplantation in children. Unique molecular identifiers were built into the TCRbeta library. TCRdb processed the PCR reads anew with MiXCR; each CDR3 protein has one entry. The sample shows approximately 250,000 distinct CDR3 sequences, over 20% of them seen only once. The germline CDR1 and CDR2 sequences are DFQATT and SNEGSKA (reference sequence). The CDR3 covers 15 residues. Losses at the gene ends were 3 bases for V and 4 bases for J; bases not matched to a gene: 9. V and J are TRBV20-1 and TRBJ1-5, with 7 bases fitting TRBD1. The sequence came from a girl aged 2 to 9 with Fanconi anemia, due to receive a stem cell transplant. The input for sequencing was PBMCs, taken before TCRalphabeta/CD19-depleted stem cell transplant. The CDR3 DNA follows: TGCAGTGCTAGTAGGAGACAGGGACTAAATCAGCCCCAGCATTTT. Residues: CSASRRQGLNQPQHF.